Listed below are T cell receptor beta chains from one sample, sequenced in a study of cytomegalovirus exposure and HLA in healthy donors. The assay was immunoSEQ multiplex PCR, and TCRdb's table has in-frame clones only and misses some. The sample contains 130,000 or so clones, over 70% of which appear only once. Sequencing was carried out using PBMCs. Receptors were obtained from a middle-aged woman in good health and CMV-seronegative. CDR3s include the opening cysteine and the closing phenylalanine or tryptophan. D genes are given only for firm matches. The listing skips clone size in some rows; elsewhere it reads once, few, many or a size class.

abundance	d_gene	v_gene	j_gene	CDR3nt	CDR3aa
NA	TRBD1	TRBV13	TRBJ2-1	TGTGCCAGCAGCCGGGACAGGGGAACCTACAATGAGCAGTTCTTC	CASSRDRGTYNEQFF
NA	NA	TRBV6-1	TRBJ1-5	TGTGCCAGCAGTGAAGCGAGCCCAGGGTACGGTCAGCCCCAGCATTTT	CASSEASPGYGQPQHF
NA	TRBD1	TRBV13	TRBJ2-7	TGTGCCAGCAGCATCCAGGGGGTCTACGAGCAGTACTTC	CASSIQGVYEQYF
NA	TRBD1	TRBV6-1	TRBJ1-1	TGTGCCAGCACCCTAACAGGGGGCATAACTGAAGCTTTCTTT	CASTLTGGITEAFF
once	TRBD1	TRBV5-1	TRBJ1-1	TGCGCCAGCAGCCCCCAGGGGGTCGCTGAAGCTTTCTTT	CASSPQGVAEAFF
NA	NA	TRBV2	TRBJ2-7	TGTGCCAGCAGTTACAACAGGTTCTCCTACGAGCAGTACTTC	CASSYNRFSYEQYF
NA	TRBD2	TRBV4-2	TRBJ2-5	TGTGCCAGCAGCCGCCTAGCGGGGGGCTATCAAGAGACCCAGTACTTC	CASSRLAGGYQETQYF
NA	TRBD1	TRBV12-5	TRBJ1-2	TGTGCTAGTGGCTCCTCTGGGACAGGGAGGCACTATGGCTACACCTTC	CASGSSGTGRHYGYTF
NA	TRBD2	TRBV7-3	TRBJ2-1	TGTGCCAGCAGCTTATCGCGCGGGGGGGCCGGCAATGAGCAGTTCTTC	CASSLSRGGAGNEQFF
NA	TRBD1	TRBV28	TRBJ2-7	TGTGCCAGCAGTTTACCCGGACAGGGAGCGACCTACGAGCAGTACTTC	CASSLPGQGATYEQYF
once	TRBD1	TRBV10-1	TRBJ1-6	TGCGCCAGCACAGAGGACAGGAATTCACCCCTCCACTTT	CASTEDRNSPLHF
NA	TRBD2	TRBV7-2	TRBJ2-7	TGTGCCAGCAGCTCCTCTCCCAGCGGGGGGTGGTACGAGCAGTACTTC	CASSSSPSGGWYEQYF
NA	NA	TRBV19	TRBJ2-7	TGTGCCAGTAGTATAGACAGGGGCGAGCAGTACTTC	CASSIDRGEQYF
NA	TRBD1	TRBV6-6	TRBJ2-7	TGTGCCAGCAGTTACGGGGACAGTTCCTACGAGCAGTACTTC	CASSYGDSSYEQYF
NA	NA	TRBV4-3	TRBJ1-4	TGCGCCAGCAGCCAAGACCCACCCCACGGGGCAACTAATGAAAAACTGTTTTTT	CASSQDPPHGATNEKLFF
NA	TRBD1	TRBV10-3	TRBJ1-2	TGTGCCATCAGTGAGGAGTTCAGACAGGGATGGAATGGCTACACCTTC	CAISEEFRQGWNGYTF
few	TRBD1	TRBV5-6	TRBJ1-5	TGTGCCAGCAGCATCTCGGGACAGGATAATCAGCCCCAGCATTTT	CASSISGQDNQPQHF
NA	NA	TRBV7-2	TRBJ1-2	TGTGCCAGCAGCTTAAAAGGGGCAGGTGGCTACACCTTC	CASSLKGAGGYTF
NA	NA	TRBV30	TRBJ2-7	TGTGCCTGGAGTAGAGGGGGCTACGAGCAGTACTTC	CAWSRGGYEQYF
NA	NA	TRBV9	TRBJ1-6	TGTGCCAGCAGCGTAAGTGGGGGCGGGAATTCACCCCTCCACTTT	CASSVSGGGNSPLHF
once	TRBD2	TRBV6-6	TRBJ2-5	TGTGCCAGCAGACACGGGGTAGCGGGGGGCCGGGAGACCCAGTACTTC	CASRHGVAGGRETQYF
NA	TRBD2	TRBV9	TRBJ2-7	TGTGCCAGCAGCGGCCTAGAGCGGGGGGGAAACTACGAGCAGTACTTC	CASSGLERGGNYEQYF
NA	TRBD1	TRBV5-4	TRBJ2-1	TGTGCCAGCAGCCTCCGATGGGACAGCTACAATGAGCAGTTCTTC	CASSLRWDSYNEQFF
NA	TRBD2	TRBV7-6	TRBJ2-7	TGTGCCAGCAGCTCGCATGGGACTAGCGGGGTAGGCGAGCAGTACTTC	CASSSHGTSGVGEQYF
NA	NA	TRBV5-6	TRBJ1-5	TGTGCCAGCAGCTTGGCAGGGGTAAATCAGCCCCAGCATTTT	CASSLAGVNQPQHF
NA	NA	TRBV5-1	TRBJ1-5	TGCGCCAGCAGCTTGGGGCACAGGGCCGGCGAGCAGCCCCAGCATTTT	CASSLGHRAGEQPQHF
once	NA	TRBV5-1	TRBJ1-2	TGCGCCAGCCAAAACCAACAGGGCCCTGGCTACACCTTC	CASQNQQGPGYTF
NA	TRBD1	TRBV2	TRBJ1-6	TGTGCCAGCAGTCCGGACTTTGGACAGGTGTCCTATAATTCACCCCTCCACTTT	CASSPDFGQVSYNSPLHF
NA	TRBD1	TRBV7-9	TRBJ2-7	TGTGCCAGCAGCCCCGGGACAGGCTTGAGCGAGCAGTACTTC	CASSPGTGLSEQYF
NA	TRBD1	TRBV6-1	TRBJ1-6	TGTGCCAGCAGTGGGACAGGGATTAGCTCCTATAATTCACCCCTCCACTTT	CASSGTGISSYNSPLHF
NA	NA	TRBV6-5	TRBJ2-7	TGTGCCAGCAGTTACTCGGCGGAACTCGAGCAGTACTTC	CASSYSAELEQYF
NA	NA	TRBV4-3	TRBJ2-3	TGCGCCAGCAGCCAACAACAGGGAGATACGCAGTATTTT	CASSQQQGDTQYF
NA	TRBD2	TRBV29-1	TRBJ2-3	TGCAGCGGACTAGCGGGGGGGGCAGATACGCAGTATTTT	CSGLAGGADTQYF
NA	NA	TRBV5-1	TRBJ1-1	TGCGCCAGCAGCTTGGCGAAGGGGGTAGCTTTCTTT	CASSLAKGVAFF
NA	NA	TRBV7-3	TRBJ1-5	TGTGCCAGCGCTGCTGGGGGCTTGGATCAGCCCCAGCATTTT	CASAAGGLDQPQHF
NA	TRBD1	TRBV5-4	TRBJ1-3	TGTGCCAGCAGCCCCGGACAGGGAGGCTCTGGAAACACCATATATTTT	CASSPGQGGSGNTIYF
NA	TRBD1	TRBV2	TRBJ2-7	TGTGCCAGCAGCTTTTGGACAGGGACCTACGAGCAGTACTTC	CASSFWTGTYEQYF
few	TRBD2	TRBV5-4	TRBJ2-3	TGTGCCAGCAGCTTGCCGCGGGGGGGAGGTCTTAAGGCGCAGTATTTT	CASSLPRGGGLKAQYF
NA	TRBD2	TRBV5-4	TRBJ2-5	TGTGCCAGCAGCGGACTAGCGGAGGAGACCCAGTACTTC	CASSGLAEETQYF
NA	TRBD1	TRBV6-5	TRBJ2-7	TGTGCCAGCAGTTACTACTTTAGGACAGGGCCCCACGAGCAGTACTTC	CASSYYFRTGPHEQYF
NA	NA	TRBV5-1	TRBJ1-1	TGCGCCAGCAGCTTGGGTCACATGAACACTGAAGCTTTCTTT	CASSLGHMNTEAFF
few	NA	TRBV6-5	TRBJ1-1	TGTGCCAGCGTAGCGGCCGAGGGACGGGGAACTGAAGCTTTCTTT	CASVAAEGRGTEAFF
NA	TRBD2	TRBV7-2	TRBJ2-2	TGTGCCAGCAGCCACGGACTAGCGGGGACCCCCGGGGAGCTGTTTTTT	CASSHGLAGTPGELFF
NA	NA	TRBV9	TRBJ1-6	TGTGCCAGCAGCGCCCGCCTGGCAGGAAATAATTCACCCCTCCACTTT	CASSARLAGNNSPLHF
once	NA	TRBV14	TRBJ1-4	TGTGCCAGCAGCCCCCGGGACAATGGCCTTGAAAAACTGTTTTTT	CASSPRDNGLEKLFF
once	NA	TRBV19	TRBJ1-2	TGTGCCAGTCAACAGGGACTAAGTGGCTACACCTTC	CASQQGLSGYTF
NA	NA	TRBV5-4	TRBJ2-1	TGTGCCAGCAGCTTGACAGGGCGTTCATACAATGAGCAGTTCTTC	CASSLTGRSYNEQFF